This T cell receptor beta chain emerged from a study of shared clonotypes between healthy human individuals. Overall study: In total, the donors were a couple of women and a few men aged 18 to 49.

Negatively enriched CD4+ T cells were divided by CD45RA into naive and memory. The CDR3 covers 15 residues. The J segment lost 2 bases and the V segment lost 8 bases, leaving 6 bases of the junction unmatched. Germline-derived CDR1 and CDR2 are SGHDN and FVKESK. A 200 ng quantity of DNA, about 30,000 T cell genomes, went into the sorted-subset replicate PCRs. Here immunoSEQ multiplex PCR was the method, and the copy in TCRdb shows in-frame clones only, minus some. The sample holds 800,000 to 1,200,000 clones, around 78% seen once. Sequencing was done on a sample of memory CD4+ T cells from PBMCs. The sample's subset: CD45RA-negative fraction. This receptor was identified in a man between 18 and 29 years old in good health. Some clones in this sample may be carry-over from other donors' samples. The chain recombines TRBV14 with TRBJ1-3; TRBD1 matches at 10 bases. CDR3 region: CASARDRGPGNTIYF. For the CDR3, the DNA is TGTGCCAGCGCCCGGGACAGGGGACCTGGAAACACCATATATTTT.